This record concerns one T cell receptor beta chain sequence. Produced via immunoSEQ multiplex PCR; TCRdb's table is partial and in-frame only. The table has around 60,000 clones, approximately 85% seen once. The source of the sample is a study of blood T cell repertoires in COVID-19. With 5 bases removed from V and 7 bases from J, the gap between germline ends came to 11 bases. The CDR3 has 12 amino acids. Input material: peripheral blood. The source of this sequence is a man aged 50 to 59 with active COVID-19. The chain has TRBV12-3 or TRBV12-4 and TRBJ1-1, with D unresolved. Here the CDR3 reads CASSPRVSEAFF. In DNA form, the CDR3 reads TGTGCCAGCAGTCCGAGGGTCAGTGAAGCTTTCTTT.